This T cell receptor beta chain was retrieved from a study of control samples from healthy donors and cancer patients (dated by TCRdb to about 2020). Notes on this clone: There is no known antigen for this receptor. Base qualities were left out, and no much larger clone turns up one base away.

Library construction relied on the immunoSEQ multiplex PCR assay. This is the immuneACCESS table as TCRdb keeps it, with only in-frame sequences that have V and J called. A part of the clones is gone; compared with another copy, unresolved V genes explain less than half, and the rest is unexplained. Counted in this sample were over 200,000 clones; 82% of them appeared once. Of the sample, 10% to 15% is held by the ten largest clones. Relative to germline, V is missing 1 base and J is missing 6 bases, with 6 bases of the junction outside any gene match. Inclusive of the bounding cysteine and phenylalanine, the CDR3 is 15 residues long. CDR3 DNA is the only sequence kept; it has 45 bases, read in frame from the first base. Based on the germline V gene, the CDR1 and CDR2 sequences are SGHDT and YYEEEE.

Sequencing used PBMCs. This chain joins TRBV5-6 to TRBJ1-5; TRBD1 agrees with 8 junctional bases. The source is a woman aged 55-70 years with lung cancer. The DNA reads TGTGCCAGCAGCTTGTGGCAGGGGGCGTCTCAGCCCCAGCATTTT. This encodes CASSLWQGASQPQHF. When the CDR3 is completed using the reference TRBV5-6 and TRBJ1-5 genes on either side, the full variable domain is DAGVTQSPTHLIKTRGQQVTLRCSPKSGHDTVSWYQQALGQGPQFIFQYYEEEERQRGNFPDRFSGHQFPNYSSELNVNALLLGDSALYLCASSLWQGASQPQHFGDGTRLSIL.